This T cell receptor beta chain is drawn from a study of early T cells in non-severe SARS-CoV-2 infection. One entry per CDR3 protein, called by TCRdb with MiXCR from the 5' RACE reads. The sample has about 83,000 distinct CDR3 sequences; 9% to 15% are singletons. Ten or more counts support this clonotype. The CDR3 length is 16 residues. Trimming cost V 5 bases and J 8 bases; bases outside gene matches: 11. Germline V gene sequence: CDR1 SGHVS, CDR2 FNYEAQ. This clonotype originated in an adult who was a healthcare worker with PCR-confirmed SARS-CoV-2 infection or an uninfected control (not recorded which). The chain recombines TRBV7-6 with TRBJ2-2; 10 positions match TRBD2. Sequenced: whole blood. CDR3 nucleotides: TGTGCCAGCAGCCCCCGTGGGACTAGCGTCAGTGGGGAGCTGTTTTTT. This encodes CASSPRGTSVSGELFF.